A single T cell receptor beta chain is shown here with its context. Its target is not known. The data stem from a study of T cell responses to AZD1222 COVID-19 vaccine. V was pared by 0 bases and J by 2 bases, with 6 bases between. The germline CDR1 and CDR2 sequences are SGHNT and YYREEE (reference sequence). There are 13 residues in the CDR3. The study, taken as a whole, reports: A rise in Spike-specific TCR breadth and depth followed two AZD1222 doses. Just a handful of people given AZD1222 tested seropositive at baseline.

Using immunoSEQ multiplex PCR, the repertoire was profiled, and TCRdb retains in-frame clones only, with some absent. The sample includes 70,000 to 90,000 clones, around 90% of them seen just once. The sample in question was peripheral blood, obtained 28 days after the second AZD1222 dose. V usage is TRBV5-4 and J usage is TRBJ2-7; D remains unclear. The TCR was taken from an adult who received the AZD1222 COVID-19 vaccine. The CDR3 loop reads CASSLAATYEQYF. The CDR3 region has the DNA TGTGCCAGCAGCTTGGCAGCGACCTACGAGCAGTACTTC.